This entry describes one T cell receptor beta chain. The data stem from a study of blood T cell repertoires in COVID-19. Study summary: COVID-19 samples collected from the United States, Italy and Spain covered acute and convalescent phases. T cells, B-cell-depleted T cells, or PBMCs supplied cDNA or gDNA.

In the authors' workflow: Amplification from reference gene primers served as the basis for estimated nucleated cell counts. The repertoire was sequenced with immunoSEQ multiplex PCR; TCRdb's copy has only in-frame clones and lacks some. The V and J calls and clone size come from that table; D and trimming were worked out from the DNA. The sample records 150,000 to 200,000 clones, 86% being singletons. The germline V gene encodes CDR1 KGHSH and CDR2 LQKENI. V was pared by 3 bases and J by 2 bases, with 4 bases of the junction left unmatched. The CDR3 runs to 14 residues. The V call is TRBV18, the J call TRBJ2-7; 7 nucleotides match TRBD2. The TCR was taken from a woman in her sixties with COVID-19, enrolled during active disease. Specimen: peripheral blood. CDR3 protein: CASSPPSGTYEQYF. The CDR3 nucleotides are TGTGCCAGCTCACCCCCTAGCGGTACCTACGAGCAGTACTTC.